Each of the 19 T cell receptor beta chains below was sequenced from the same sample in a study of blood T cell repertoires in COVID-19. Some clones are missing from TCRdb's copy, which holds only in-frame ones; the method was immunoSEQ multiplex PCR. The table includes about 130,000 clones, 85% to 90% detected once. The specimen sequenced was peripheral blood. The receptors here all came from a man older than 75 with active or convalescent COVID-19.

This clone was counted a single time. The chain carries TRBV29-1 and TRBJ1-1; 7 nucleotides line up with TRBD1. There are 13 residues in the CDR3. The germline V gene has CDR1 SQVTM and CDR2 ANQGSEA. V was pared by 5 bases and J by 4 bases, with 7 bases of the junction left unmatched. The CDR3 protein is CSVKGARGTEAFF. CDR3 nucleotide sequence: TGCAGCGTTAAGGGGGCTCGGGGCACTGAAGCTTTCTTT. Based on the CDR3 plus reference TRBV29-1 and TRBJ1-1, the full variable domain is SAVISQKPSRDICQRGTSLTIQCQVDSQVTMMFWYRQQPGQSLTLIATANQGSEATYESGFVIDKFPISRPNLTFSTLTVSNMSPEDSSIYLCSVKGARGTEAFFGQGTRLTVV.

The gene calls are TRBV10-3 and TRBJ2-7; D perhaps matches TRBD2 (6 bases). CDR1 ENHRY and CDR2 SYGVKD come from the germline V gene. V was pared by 6 bases and J by 5 bases, with 17 bases between. This CDR3 is built from 14 residues. As DNA, the CDR3 is TGTGCCATCAGGGGGGACTCCTCCGGGGACGAGCAGTACTTC. Translating gives CAIRGDSSGDEQYF.

The chain uses TRBV6-1 and TRBJ2-7; 8 positions match TRBD2. Germline loops: CDR1 MNHNS, CDR2 SASEGT. V dropped 6 bases and J dropped 4; count of bases not matched to a gene: 5. The CDR3 covers 13 residues. CDR3 sequence: CASRRRGVYEQYF. Written as DNA, the CDR3 is TGTGCCAGCAGGAGGCGGGGGGTTTACGAGCAGTACTTC.

The CDR3, as DNA: TGTGCCAGCAGCGCGAGCGGGGGGAGGTACGAGCAGTACTTC. As protein: CASSASGGRYEQYF. This chain joins TRBV9 and TRBJ2-7, with 9 nucleotides matching TRBD2. This CDR3 spans 14 amino acids. V trimming: 3 bases; J trimming: 4 bases; junction bases outside the gene matches: 5. Germline-derived CDR1 and CDR2 are SGDLS and YYNGEE.

This chain connects TRBV13 to TRBJ1-5, with D maybe TRBD1 (5 bases). Between the trimmed V and J ends, which lost 0 bases and 4 bases, there was a span of 7 bases. CDR1 and CDR2 (germline): PRHDT, FYEKMQ (reference sequence). The CDR3 contains 14 residues. As DNA, the CDR3 is TGTGCCAGCAGCTTAGGAGGACAAAATCAGCCCCAGCATTTT. It specifies CASSLGGQNQPQHF.

This chain links TRBV5-1 with TRBJ2-7, with D possibly TRBD1 on 5 matching bases. Deletions cut 0 bases from V and 3 bases from J, with 7 bases between. Germline-derived CDR1 and CDR2 are SGHRS and YFSETQ. The CDR3 consists of 13 residues. The CDR3 coding sequence is TGCGCCAGCAGCTTGGAGGGGTTCTACGAGCAGTACTTC. This gives the protein CASSLEGFYEQYF.

V and J are TRBV12-3 or TRBV12-4 and TRBJ1-1, with 7 bases fitting TRBD1. V shed 3 bases and J 5 bases; nucleotides not matched to a gene: 3. The CDR3 runs to 13 residues. The DNA for the CDR3 is TGTGCCAGCAGTTTGGACAGGTCGACTGAAGCTTTCTTT. It specifies CASSLDRSTEAFF.

V and J are TRBV7-9 and TRBJ2-7, with TRBD2 matching over 10 bases. CDR3 length equals 14 residues. The V gene's germline CDR1 is SEHNR and CDR2 FQNEAQ (reference sequence). V was pared by 6 bases and J by 4 bases, with 6 bases of the junction left unmatched. CDR3 bases: TGTGCCAGCAGTTCGGGACTAGCGAGATACGAGCAGTACTTC. It encodes CASSSGLARYEQYF.

The chain uses TRBV5-1 and TRBJ2-3, with D maybe TRBD2 (6 bases). Germline-derived CDR1 and CDR2 are SGHRS and YFSETQ. There are 19 residues in the CDR3. The V end was cut by 0 bases, the J end by 0 bases, with 20 bases between. The chain's CDR3 is CASSLGFLRNSGSTDTQYF. The CDR3 DNA follows: TGCGCCAGCAGCTTGGGCTTCCTTCGGAATAGCGGTAGCACAGATACGCAGTATTTT.

The rearrangement uses TRBV12-5 and TRBJ2-3; no firm D call. Germline loops: CDR1 LGHNT, CDR2 FRNRAP. The CDR3 has 11 amino acids. V lost 5 bases, J lost 5 bases, and 5 bases lay in between. DNA of the CDR3: TGTGCTAGTGGTCCGGGAGATACGCAGTATTTT. Translation gives CASGPGDTQYF.

The V call is TRBV2, the J call TRBJ2-7; 12 bases line up with TRBD1. This CDR3 is 14 amino acids long. The germline V gene has CDR1 SNHLY and CDR2 FYNNEI. V lost 6 bases and J lost 7; bases outside the gene matches: 7. The CDR3 DNA reads as TGTGCCAGCAGGATGGGACAGGGGGCGCAGGAGCAGTACTTC. This encodes CASRMGQGAQEQYF.

Ten or more counts support this clone. The V call is TRBV4-3, the J call TRBJ2-7, with 11 bases identical to TRBD2. In germline, CDR1 is LGHNA, CDR2 YSLEER. The CDR3 covers 14 residues. Germline trimming cut 4 bases from V and 6 bases from J; bases unmatched to any gene: 5. The CDR3 region is CASSRTGLAAEQYF. In nucleotides, the CDR3 is TGCGCCAGCAGCCGAACGGGACTAGCGGCCGAGCAGTACTTC.

This clone was observed a few times. The chain recombines TRBV7-2 with TRBJ2-1, with TRBD2 identical over 11 bases. Looked up from germline, CDR1 is SGHTA and CDR2 is FQGNSA. Trimming cost V 4 bases and J 0 bases; bases outside gene matches: 5. This CDR3 region has 17 residues. As DNA, the CDR3 is TGTGCCAGCAGCTCTAGGACTAGCGGGTACTCCTACAATGAGCAGTTCTTC. The encoded protein is CASSSRTSGYSYNEQFF.

V and J are TRBV7-2 and TRBJ2-6; perhaps TRBD1 as D (6 bases). CDR1 and CDR2 from the germline V gene are SGHTA and FQGNSA. The length of the CDR3 is 16 residues. V shed 2 bases and J shed 2 bases, with 10 bases lying between them. The CDR3 loop reads CASSLYRAAGANVLTF. In DNA form, the CDR3 reads TGTGCCAGCAGCTTATACAGGGCGGCTGGGGCCAACGTCCTGACTTTC.

The chain joins TRBV7-3 to TRBJ1-4, with a weak D call TRBD1 (6 bases). V was pared by 3 bases and J by 7 bases, with 15 bases between. CDR3 length: 15 amino acids. The germline CDR1 and CDR2 sequences are SGHTA and FQGTGA. CDR3 in amino acids: CASSLTGRVGEKLFF. The CDR3 nucleotides are TGTGCCAGCAGCTTGACAGGAAGAGTGGGTGAAAAACTGTTTTTT.

V gene TRBV4-1 combines with J gene TRBJ1-4; 9 bases line up with TRBD1. The ends lost 5 bases at V and 5 bases at J; junction bases unmatched: 6. Germline CDR1 and CDR2: MGHRA and YSYEKL. The CDR3 is 15 amino acids. The CDR3 reads CASSAQGALNEKLFF. DNA for the CDR3: TGCGCCAGCAGCGCACAGGGGGCCCTAAATGAAAAACTGTTTTTT.

This rearrangement joins TRBV11-1 to TRBJ2-2, with D possibly matching TRBD1 (5 bases). CDR1 and CDR2 from the germline V gene are SGHAT and FQDESV (reference sequence). The germline V and J ends were trimmed by 2 bases and 5 bases, with 12 bases remaining between them. CDR3 length: 15 residues. CDR3 sequence: CASSLQGSITGELFF. CDR3 bases: TGTGCCAGCAGCTTACAGGGCTCAATAACCGGGGAGCTGTTTTTT.

V usage is TRBV5-1 and J usage is TRBJ2-3; TRBD1 matches 7 bases. Germline V gene data show CDR1 as SGHRS and CDR2 as YFSETQ. The J segment lost 2 bases and the V segment lost 4 bases, leaving 7 bases of the junction unmatched. The length of the CDR3 is 15 residues. The CDR3 DNA reads TGCGCCAGCAGCAAACAGGGGCCTGACACAGATACGCAGTATTTT. Amino acid sequence: CASSKQGPDTDTQYF.

The J gene is TRBJ1-2, the V gene TRBV5-1, with TRBD1 matching over 7 bases. This CDR3 contains 15 residues. The germline CDR1 and CDR2 sequences are SGHRS and YFSETQ. The ends lost 2 bases at V and 4 bases at J; junction bases unmatched: 8. This CDR3 is CASSFIQGLAYGYTF. CDR3 nucleotides: TGCGCCAGCAGCTTTATACAGGGGTTAGCCTATGGCTACACCTTC.